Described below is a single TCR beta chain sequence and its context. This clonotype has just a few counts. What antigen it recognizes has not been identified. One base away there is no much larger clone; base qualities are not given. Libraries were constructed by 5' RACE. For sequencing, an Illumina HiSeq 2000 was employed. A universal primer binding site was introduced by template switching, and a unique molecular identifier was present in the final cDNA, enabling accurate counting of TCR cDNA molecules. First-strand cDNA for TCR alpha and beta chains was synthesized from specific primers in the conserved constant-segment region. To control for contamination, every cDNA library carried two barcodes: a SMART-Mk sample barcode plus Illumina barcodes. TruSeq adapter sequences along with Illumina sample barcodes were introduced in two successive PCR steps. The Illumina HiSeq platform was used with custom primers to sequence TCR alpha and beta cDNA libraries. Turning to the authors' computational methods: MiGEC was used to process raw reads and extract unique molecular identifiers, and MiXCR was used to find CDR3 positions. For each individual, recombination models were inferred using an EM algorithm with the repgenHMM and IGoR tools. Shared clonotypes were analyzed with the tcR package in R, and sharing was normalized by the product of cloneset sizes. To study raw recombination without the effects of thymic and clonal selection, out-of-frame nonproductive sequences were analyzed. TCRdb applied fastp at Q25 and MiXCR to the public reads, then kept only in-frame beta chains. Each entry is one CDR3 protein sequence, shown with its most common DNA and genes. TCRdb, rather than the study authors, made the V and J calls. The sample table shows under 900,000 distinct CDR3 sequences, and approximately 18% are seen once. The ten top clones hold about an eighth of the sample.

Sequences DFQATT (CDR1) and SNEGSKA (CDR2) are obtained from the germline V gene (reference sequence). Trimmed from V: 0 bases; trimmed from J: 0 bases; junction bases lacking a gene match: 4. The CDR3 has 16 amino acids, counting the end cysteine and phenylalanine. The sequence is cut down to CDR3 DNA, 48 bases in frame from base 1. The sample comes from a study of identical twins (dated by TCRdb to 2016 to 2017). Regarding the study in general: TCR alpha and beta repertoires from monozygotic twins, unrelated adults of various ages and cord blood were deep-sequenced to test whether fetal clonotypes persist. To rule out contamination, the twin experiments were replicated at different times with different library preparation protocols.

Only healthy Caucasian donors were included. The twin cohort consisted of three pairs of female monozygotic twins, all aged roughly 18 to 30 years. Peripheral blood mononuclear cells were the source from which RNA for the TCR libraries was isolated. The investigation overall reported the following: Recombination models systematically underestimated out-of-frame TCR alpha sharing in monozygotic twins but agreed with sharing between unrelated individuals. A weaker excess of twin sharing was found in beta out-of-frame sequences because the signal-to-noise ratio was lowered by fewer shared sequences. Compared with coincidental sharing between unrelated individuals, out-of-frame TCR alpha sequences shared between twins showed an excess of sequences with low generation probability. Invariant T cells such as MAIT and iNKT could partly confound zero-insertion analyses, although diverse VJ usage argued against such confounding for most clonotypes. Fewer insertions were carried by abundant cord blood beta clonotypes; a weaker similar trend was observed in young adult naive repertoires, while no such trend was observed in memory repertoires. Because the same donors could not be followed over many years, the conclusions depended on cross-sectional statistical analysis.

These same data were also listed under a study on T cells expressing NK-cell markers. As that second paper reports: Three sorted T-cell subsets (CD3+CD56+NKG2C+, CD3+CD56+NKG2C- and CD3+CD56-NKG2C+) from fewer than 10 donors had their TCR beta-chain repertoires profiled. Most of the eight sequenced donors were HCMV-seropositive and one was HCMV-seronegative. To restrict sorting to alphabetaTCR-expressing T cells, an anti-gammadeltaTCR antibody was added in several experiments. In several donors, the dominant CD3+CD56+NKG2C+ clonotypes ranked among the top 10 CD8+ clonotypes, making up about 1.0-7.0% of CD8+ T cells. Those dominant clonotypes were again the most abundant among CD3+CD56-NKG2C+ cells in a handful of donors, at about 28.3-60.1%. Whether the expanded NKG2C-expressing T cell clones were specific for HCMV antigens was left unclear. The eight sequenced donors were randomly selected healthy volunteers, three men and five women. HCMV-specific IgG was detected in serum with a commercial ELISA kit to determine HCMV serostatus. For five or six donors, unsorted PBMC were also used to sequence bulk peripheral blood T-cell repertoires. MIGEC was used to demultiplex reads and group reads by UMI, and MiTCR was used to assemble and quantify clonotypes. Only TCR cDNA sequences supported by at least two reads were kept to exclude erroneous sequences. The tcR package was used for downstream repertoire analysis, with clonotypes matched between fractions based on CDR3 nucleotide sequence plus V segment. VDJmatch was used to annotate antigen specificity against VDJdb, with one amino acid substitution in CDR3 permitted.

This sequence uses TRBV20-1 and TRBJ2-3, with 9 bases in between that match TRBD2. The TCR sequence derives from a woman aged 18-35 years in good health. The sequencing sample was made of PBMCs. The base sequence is TGCAGTGCTAGAGATGCCCTAGCGGGAAGCACAGATACGCAGTATTTT. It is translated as CSARDALAGSTDTQYF.